This is a list of T cell receptor beta chains from one sample in a study of blood T cell repertoires in COVID-19. Measured with immunoSEQ multiplex PCR; TCRdb has only the in-frame clones, and not every one. The data show some 62,000 clones, over 75% seen once. The sequenced sample consisted of peripheral blood. The receptors were sampled from a woman aged 55-69 years with COVID-19, enrolled during active disease. Both conserved end residues are part of each CDR3. Fields, in order: clone size, V gene, J gene, D gene, CDR3 protein, CDR3 DNA. The D gene is left open where the match is weak. Clone size, where shown, is once, few, many, or a class for clones that have expanded.

size: -
V: TRBV24-1
J: TRBJ1-2
D: -
CDR3: CATSPGHPNYGYTF
DNA: TGTGCCACCAGCCCGGGACACCCAAACTATGGCTACACCTTC

size: once
V: TRBV5-1
J: TRBJ2-7
D: -
CDR3: CASSLTGQTTYEQYF
DNA: TGCGCCAGCAGCTTGACCGGACAGACCACCTACGAGCAGTACTTC

size: few
V: TRBV3-1/TRBV3-2
J: TRBJ1-6
D: TRBD1
CDR3: CASSPGTGGDSPLHF
DNA: TGTGCCAGCAGCCCGGGGACAGGGGGCGACTCACCCCTCCACTTT

size: few
V: TRBV7-9
J: TRBJ1-1
D: -
CDR3: CASSLEWEVREAFF
DNA: TGTGCCAGCAGCTTAGAATGGGAGGTCCGTGAAGCTTTCTTT

size: once
V: TRBV27
J: TRBJ2-7
D: TRBD2
CDR3: CASSFLAGGTYEQYF
DNA: TGTGCCAGCAGTTTCCTAGCGGGAGGGACCTACGAGCAGTACTTC

size: -
V: TRBV10-3
J: TRBJ1-5
D: -
CDR3: CAIRAGAGQPQHF
DNA: TGTGCCATCAGGGCAGGGGCTGGTCAGCCCCAGCATTTT

size: once
V: TRBV7-9
J: TRBJ1-1
D: TRBD1
CDR3: CASSFTGTVGSEAFF
DNA: TGTGCCAGCAGCTTCACCGGGACAGTCGGGTCTGAAGCTTTCTTT

size: -
V: TRBV4-2
J: TRBJ2-1
D: TRBD2
CDR3: CASSLHPGNSGTYNEQFF
DNA: TGTGCCAGCAGCCTCCATCCCGGTAATAGCGGGACCTACAATGAGCAGTTCTTC

size: -
V: TRBV12-3/TRBV12-4
J: TRBJ2-7
D: -
CDR3: CASSQQSYEQYF
DNA: TGTGCCAGCAGCCAACAATCCTACGAGCAGTACTTC

size: -
V: TRBV9
J: TRBJ2-7
D: -
CDR3: CASSVGLAENYEQYF
DNA: TGTGCCAGCAGCGTAGGCCTAGCTGAGAACTACGAGCAGTACTTC

size: once
V: TRBV6-5
J: TRBJ1-6
D: -
CDR3: CASRGGLNSPLHF
DNA: TGTGCCAGCAGAGGGGGTCTGAATTCACCCCTCCACTTT

size: -
V: TRBV5-5
J: TRBJ2-7
D: -
CDR3: CASSLRAGVYEQYF
DNA: TGTGCCAGCAGCTTGAGGGCCGGGGTTTACGAGCAGTACTTC

size: -
V: TRBV6-2/TRBV6-3
J: TRBJ1-2
D: -
CDR3: CASSNPQGTFNYGYTF
DNA: TGTGCCAGCAGCAACCCTCAGGGGACGTTTAACTATGGCTACACCTTC

size: -
V: TRBV6-5
J: TRBJ2-7
D: -
CDR3: CASVLDSSASYEQYF
DNA: TGTGCCAGCGTTCTGGACTCCTCGGCATCCTACGAGCAGTACTTC

size: -
V: TRBV27
J: TRBJ2-1
D: TRBD2
CDR3: CASRTTSGGLYNEQFF
DNA: TGTGCCAGCAGGACAACTAGCGGGGGACTATACAATGAGCAGTTCTTC

size: -
V: TRBV5-4
J: TRBJ1-1
D: TRBD1
CDR3: CASSLGQENTEAFF
DNA: TGTGCCAGCAGCCTGGGACAGGAGAACACTGAAGCTTTCTTT

size: -
V: TRBV5-4
J: TRBJ1-2
D: TRBD1
CDR3: CASSLRGGWGYTF
DNA: TGTGCCAGCAGCTTACGAGGGGGCTGGGGCTACACCTTC

size: -
V: TRBV5-6
J: TRBJ2-7
D: -
CDR3: CASSLEYRTSYEQYF
DNA: TGTGCCAGCAGCTTGGAATATAGGACAAGCTACGAGCAGTACTTC

size: -
V: TRBV24-1
J: TRBJ1-2
D: TRBD1
CDR3: CATSDQGAGYGYTF
DNA: TGTGCCACCAGTGATCAGGGGGCAGGGTATGGCTACACCTTC

size: -
V: TRBV2
J: TRBJ2-7
D: -
CDR3: CASGPGSSAYEQYF
DNA: TGTGCCAGCGGTCCGGGGAGCTCAGCCTACGAGCAGTACTTC

size: -
V: TRBV7-2
J: TRBJ2-5
D: TRBD1
CDR3: CASSRQTGVQETQYF
DNA: TGTGCCAGCAGCCGGCAAACAGGGGTCCAAGAGACCCAGTACTTC

size: -
V: TRBV11-3
J: TRBJ2-7
D: -
CDR3: CASSVKVGSRGEQYF
DNA: TGTGCCAGCAGCGTCAAAGTTGGGTCCCGAGGCGAGCAGTACTTC

size: -
V: TRBV3-1/TRBV3-2
J: TRBJ2-7
D: -
CDR3: CASSLSGLPYEQYF
DNA: TGTGCCAGCAGCCTCTCGGGACTTCCCTACGAGCAGTACTTC

size: -
V: TRBV9
J: TRBJ2-7
D: TRBD2
CDR3: CASSVGGSSYEQYF
DNA: TGTGCCAGCAGCGTCGGCGGGAGCTCCTACGAGCAGTACTTC

size: once
V: TRBV3-1/TRBV3-2
J: TRBJ2-4
D: -
CDR3: CASSQEGNANIQYF
DNA: TGTGCCAGCAGCCAAGAGGGCAACGCGAACATTCAGTACTTC

size: -
V: TRBV12-3/TRBV12-4
J: TRBJ2-7
D: -
CDR3: CASRGVLTYEQYF
DNA: TGTGCCAGCAGAGGAGTTTTAACCTACGAGCAGTACTTC

size: once
V: TRBV19
J: TRBJ1-2
D: -
CDR3: CASRYRVRYDYGYTF
DNA: TGTGCCAGTAGATACAGGGTGAGGTACGACTATGGCTACACCTTC

size: -
V: TRBV29-1
J: TRBJ1-2
D: TRBD1
CDR3: CSVEGQGAGYGYTF
DNA: TGCAGCGTTGAAGGACAGGGGGCTGGATATGGCTACACCTTC

size: -
V: TRBV5-5
J: TRBJ2-7
D: TRBD1
CDR3: CASSLGAGGSREEYF
DNA: TGTGCCAGCAGCTTGGGGGCAGGGGGCTCAAGGGAGGAGTACTTC

size: once
V: TRBV7-8
J: TRBJ1-2
D: TRBD1
CDR3: CASSLDPLGQAYGYTF
DNA: TGTGCCAGCAGCTTAGATCCCTTGGGACAGGCCTATGGCTACACCTTC

size: -
V: TRBV5-1
J: TRBJ2-3
D: -
CDR3: CASSHSDYTDTQYF
DNA: TGCGCCAGCAGCCACTCGGACTACACAGATACGCAGTATTTT

size: -
V: TRBV7-2
J: TRBJ1-4
D: TRBD1
CDR3: CASSGKGRNRGNEKLFF
DNA: TGTGCCAGCAGCGGGAAGGGTCGGAACAGGGGAAATGAAAAACTGTTTTTT

size: -
V: TRBV19
J: TRBJ1-4
D: -
CDR3: CATKPRRVEKLFF
DNA: TGTGCCACTAAGCCTCGGAGGGTTGAAAAACTGTTTTTT

size: -
V: TRBV5-1
J: TRBJ1-6
D: TRBD1
CDR3: CASSLGDRMGNSPLHF
DNA: TGCGCCAGCAGCTTGGGGGACAGAATGGGGAATTCACCCCTCCACTTT

size: -
V: TRBV10-3
J: TRBJ1-5
D: TRBD1
CDR3: CAIRKDRGKGQPQHF
DNA: TGTGCCATCAGGAAGGACAGGGGAAAAGGTCAGCCCCAGCATTTT

size: -
V: TRBV6-1
J: TRBJ1-2
D: -
CDR3: CASSEERGGYTF
DNA: TGTGCCAGCAGTGAAGAGCGTGGTGGCTACACCTTC

size: -
V: TRBV19
J: TRBJ2-1
D: TRBD2
CDR3: CASSKRETYNEQFF
DNA: TGTGCCAGTAGCAAGCGGGAGACCTACAATGAGCAGTTCTTC

size: -
V: TRBV3-1/TRBV3-2
J: TRBJ1-3
D: -
CDR3: CASSQRFTGNTIYF
DNA: TGTGCCAGCAGCCAACGGTTTACTGGAAACACCATATATTTT

size: -
V: TRBV11-2
J: TRBJ1-2
D: -
CDR3: CASSLGPSRVSVDGYTF
DNA: TGTGCCAGCAGCTTAGGTCCTTCCAGGGTTTCTGTTGATGGCTACACCTTC

size: -
V: TRBV28
J: TRBJ1-3
D: -
CDR3: CASNKNGNTIYF
DNA: TGTGCCAGCAACAAAAACGGAAACACCATATATTTT

size: -
V: TRBV24-1
J: TRBJ2-1
D: TRBD2
CDR3: CATSDLQGPGRARNEQFF
DNA: TGTGCCACCAGTGATCTACAGGGACCCGGGAGGGCCCGGAATGAGCAGTTCTTC

size: -
V: TRBV7-9
J: TRBJ1-2
D: TRBD1
CDR3: CASSLEGGGYTF
DNA: TGTGCCAGCAGCTTAGAAGGGGGCGGCTACACCTTC

size: -
V: TRBV24-1
J: TRBJ2-5
D: -
CDR3: CATSDLSIQTGTQYF
DNA: TGTGCCACCAGTGATTTGTCAATTCAAACGGGGACCCAGTACTTC

size: -
V: TRBV19
J: TRBJ2-5
D: TRBD2
CDR3: CASSPGGETQYF
DNA: TGTGCCAGTAGTCCCGGGGGGGAGACCCAGTACTTC

size: -
V: TRBV2
J: TRBJ1-2
D: -
CDR3: CARGRIINQIFGYTF
DNA: TGTGCCAGGGGCAGGATCATCAACCAAATTTTTGGCTACACCTTC

size: -
V: TRBV5-1
J: TRBJ2-7
D: -
CDR3: CASSTDRTISYEQYF
DNA: TGCGCCAGCAGCACCGACAGGACGATCTCCTACGAGCAGTACTTC

size: -
V: TRBV3-1/TRBV3-2
J: TRBJ2-2
D: TRBD2
CDR3: CASSPLRGRATNTGELFF
DNA: TGTGCCAGCAGCCCTTTACGGGGGAGGGCAACGAACACCGGGGAGCTGTTTTTT

size: -
V: TRBV25-1
J: TRBJ1-4
D: -
CDR3: CASSDPETANEKLFF
DNA: TGTGCCAGCAGTGATCCGGAGACTGCTAATGAAAAACTGTTTTTT

size: -
V: TRBV9
J: TRBJ1-4
D: TRBD1
CDR3: CASSPRQGPREKLFF
DNA: TGTGCCAGCAGCCCGCGACAGGGGCCAAGGGAAAAACTGTTTTTT

size: -
V: TRBV27
J: TRBJ1-2
D: TRBD1
CDR3: CASTVGQGAGGYTF
DNA: TGTGCCAGCACCGTTGGACAGGGGGCGGGTGGCTACACCTTC

size: -
V: TRBV11-2
J: TRBJ2-7
D: TRBD1
CDR3: CASSLDVQGAYEQYF
DNA: TGTGCCAGCAGCTTAGATGTGCAGGGGGCATACGAGCAGTACTTC

size: -
V: TRBV10-1
J: TRBJ1-4
D: -
CDR3: CASSESQGWDEKLFF
DNA: TGCGCCAGCAGTGAGTCGCAGGGATGGGATGAAAAACTGTTTTTT

size: -
V: TRBV27
J: TRBJ2-7
D: -
CDR3: CASSFQIRTGSYEQYF
DNA: TGTGCCAGCAGTTTTCAGATAAGGACTGGTTCCTACGAGCAGTACTTC